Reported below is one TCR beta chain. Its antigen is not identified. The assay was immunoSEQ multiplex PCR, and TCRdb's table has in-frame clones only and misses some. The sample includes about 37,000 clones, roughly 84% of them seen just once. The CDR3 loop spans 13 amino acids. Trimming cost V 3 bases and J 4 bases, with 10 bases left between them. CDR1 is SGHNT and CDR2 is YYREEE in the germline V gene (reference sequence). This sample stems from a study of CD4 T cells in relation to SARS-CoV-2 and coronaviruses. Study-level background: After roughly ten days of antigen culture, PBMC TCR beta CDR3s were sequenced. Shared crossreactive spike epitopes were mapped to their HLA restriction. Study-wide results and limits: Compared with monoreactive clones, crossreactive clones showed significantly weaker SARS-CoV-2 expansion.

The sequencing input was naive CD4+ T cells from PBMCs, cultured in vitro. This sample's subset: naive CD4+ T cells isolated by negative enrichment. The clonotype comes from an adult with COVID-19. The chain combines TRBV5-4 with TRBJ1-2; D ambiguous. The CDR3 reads CASSSPAGYGYTF. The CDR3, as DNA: TGTGCCAGCAGCTCGCCGGCCGGCTATGGCTACACCTTC.